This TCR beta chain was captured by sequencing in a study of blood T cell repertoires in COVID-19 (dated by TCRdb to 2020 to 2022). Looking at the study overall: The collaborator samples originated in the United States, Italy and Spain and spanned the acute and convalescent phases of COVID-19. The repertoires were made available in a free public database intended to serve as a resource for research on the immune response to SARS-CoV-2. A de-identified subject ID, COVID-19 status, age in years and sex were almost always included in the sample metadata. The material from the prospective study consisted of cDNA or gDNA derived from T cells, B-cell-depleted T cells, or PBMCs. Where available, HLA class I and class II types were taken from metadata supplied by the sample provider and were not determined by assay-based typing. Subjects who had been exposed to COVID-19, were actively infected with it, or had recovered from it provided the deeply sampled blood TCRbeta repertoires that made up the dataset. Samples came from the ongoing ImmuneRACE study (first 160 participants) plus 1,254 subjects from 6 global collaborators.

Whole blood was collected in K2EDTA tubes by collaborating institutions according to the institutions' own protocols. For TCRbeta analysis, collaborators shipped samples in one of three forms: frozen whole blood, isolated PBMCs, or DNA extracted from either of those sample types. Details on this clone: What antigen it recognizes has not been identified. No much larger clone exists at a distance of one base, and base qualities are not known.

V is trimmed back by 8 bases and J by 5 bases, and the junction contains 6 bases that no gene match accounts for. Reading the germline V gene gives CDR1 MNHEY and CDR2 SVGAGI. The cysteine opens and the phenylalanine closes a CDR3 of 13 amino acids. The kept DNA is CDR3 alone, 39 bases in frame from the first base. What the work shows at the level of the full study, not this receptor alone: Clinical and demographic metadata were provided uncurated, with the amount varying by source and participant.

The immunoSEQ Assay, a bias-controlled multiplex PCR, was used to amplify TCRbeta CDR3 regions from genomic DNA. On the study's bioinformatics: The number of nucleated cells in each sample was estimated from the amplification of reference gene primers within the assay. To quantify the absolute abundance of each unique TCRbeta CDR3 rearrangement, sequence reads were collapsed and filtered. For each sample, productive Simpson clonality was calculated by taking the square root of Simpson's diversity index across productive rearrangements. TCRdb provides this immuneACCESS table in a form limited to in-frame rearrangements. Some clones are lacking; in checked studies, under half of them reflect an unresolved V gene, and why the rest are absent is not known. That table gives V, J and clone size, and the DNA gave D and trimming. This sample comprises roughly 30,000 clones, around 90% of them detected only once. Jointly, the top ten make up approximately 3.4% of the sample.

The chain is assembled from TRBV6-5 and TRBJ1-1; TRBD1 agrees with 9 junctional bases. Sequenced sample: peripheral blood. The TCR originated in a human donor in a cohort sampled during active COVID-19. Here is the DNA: TGTGCCAGCGCGACAGGGGGAAGGACTGAAGCTTTCTTT. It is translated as CASATGGRTEAFF.